Listed here are 8 T cell receptor beta chains from one sample, sequenced in a study of cytomegalovirus exposure and HLA in healthy donors. Only in-frame clones appear in the TCRdb table, and some are missing; sequencing was by immunoSEQ multiplex PCR. The table includes some 260,000 clones, about 90% detected once. The sequenced material came from PBMCs. Source of these receptors: a woman in her 30s in good health and CMV-seronegative.

This chain links TRBV4-3 with TRBJ2-7, with no clear D. The CDR3 sequence is 13 residues long. V was cut by 3 bases and J by 1 base, with 7 bases left in between. CDR1 and CDR2 from the germline V gene are LGHNA and YSLEER. This CDR3 is CASSQGRSYEQYF. The CDR3 DNA sequence: TGCGCCAGCAGCCAGGGCCGTTCCTACGAGCAGTACTTC.

The chain links TRBV4-1 to TRBJ2-5; 9 bases are shared with TRBD2. The CDR3 is made up of 16 amino acids. Germline values: CDR1 MGHRA, CDR2 YSYEKL. V lost 4 bases, J lost 5 bases, and 11 bases stayed unmatched. CDR3 protein: CASSLGLAGSEETQYF. The CDR3 region has the DNA TGCGCCAGCAGCCTTGGGCTAGCGGGATCAGAGGAGACCCAGTACTTC.

The chain employs TRBV9 and TRBJ1-2; 8 bases match TRBD1. Germline loops: CDR1 SGDLS, CDR2 YYNGEE. This CDR3 spans 14 amino acids. Trimming at V came to 5 bases and at J to 4 bases, leaving 7 bases not matched to a gene. The CDR3 coding sequence is TGTGCCAGCAGAGATTCAGGGGGCCTCTATGGCTACACCTTC. This translates into CASRDSGGLYGYTF.

J is TRBJ1-4 and V is TRBV4-3, with unresolved D. V lost 2 bases to trimming and J lost 4 bases, with 8 bases between them. Germline V gene lookup returns CDR1 LGHNA and CDR2 YSLEER. The CDR3 totals 14 residues. In DNA form, the CDR3 reads TGCGCCAGCAGCCAATTCAAGAGTAATGAAAAACTGTTTTTT. This codes for CASSQFKSNEKLFF.

The chain employs TRBV7-9 and TRBJ2-3, with D possibly being TRBD1 or TRBD2 (5 bases each). The CDR3 sequence is 15 residues long. The germline gives CDR1 SEHNR, CDR2 FQNEAQ (reference sequence). The V end lost 1 base, the J end lost 5 bases, and 13 bases lay between the germline ends. As DNA, the CDR3 is TGTGCCAGCAGCTTAGGGGGGATTCGGGGAGATACGCAGTATTTT. It yields the protein CASSLGGIRGDTQYF. Complete variable domain (other parts from reference TRBV7-9 and TRBJ2-3): DTGVSQNPRHKITKRGQNVTFRCDPISEHNRLYWYRQTLGQGPEFLTYFQNEAQLEKSRLLSDRFSAERPKGSFSTLEIQRTEQGDSAMYLCASSLGGIRGDTQYFGPGTRLTVL.

The genes are TRBV30 and TRBJ2-7; D could derive from TRBD1 or TRBD2 (5 bases each). Germline V CDR1 and CDR2: GTSNPN, SVGIG (reference sequence). V dropped 1 base and J dropped 2 bases, with 9 bases sitting between them. This CDR3 contains 13 residues. The CDR3 sequence is CAWSERGAYEQYF. CDR3 coding DNA: TGTGCCTGGAGTGAACGGGGCGCCTACGAGCAGTACTTC. Using reference TRBV30 and TRBJ2-7 for the parts outside the CDR3, the full variable domain is SQTIHQWPATLVQPVGSPLSLECTVEGTSNPNLYWYRQAAGRGLQLLFYSVGIGQISSEVPQNLSASRPQDRQFILSSKKLLLSDSGFYLCAWSERGAYEQYFGPGTRLTVT.

The chain joins TRBV13 to TRBJ2-7; 7 bases are a match to TRBD2. The J segment lost 5 bases and the V segment lost 5 bases, leaving 6 bases of the junction unmatched. The CDR3 runs 13 residues. Germline values: CDR1 PRHDT, CDR2 FYEKMQ (reference sequence). The CDR3 nucleotides are TGTGCCAGCAGCCCAAGAGGGAGGGACGAGCAGTACTTC. The encoded protein is CASSPRGRDEQYF.

The chain has TRBV6-5 and TRBJ2-5; 7 bases line up with TRBD2. Germline V gene data show CDR1 as MNHEY and CDR2 as SVGAGI. The ends lost 5 bases at V and 4 bases at J; junction bases unmatched: 7. The CDR3 sequence is 14 residues long. CDR3 loop: CASSGGVGRETQYF. CDR3 nucleotide sequence: TGTGCCAGCAGTGGGGGGGTCGGGCGAGAGACCCAGTACTTC.